This T cell receptor (beta chain) was recorded in a study of T cells in Graves' hyperthyroidism and ophthalmopathy. RNA transcripts yielded amplified TCR beta CDR3 regions. First-round RT-PCR with HTBI primers amplified the TCR CDR3 region. MiXCR was run by TCRdb on the multiplex PCR reads, yielding one entry per CDR3 protein. The repertoire includes 800,000 or so distinct CDR3 sequences, 38% of them detected once, and 8.9% sits in the top ten. The CDR3 runs 14 residues. The germline CDR1 and CDR2 sequences are SNHLY and FYNNEI. The V end was cut by 8 bases, the J end by 4 bases, with 15 bases between. Patients aged 18 to 65 had newly diagnosed hyperthyroidism of under 2 months' duration.

The rearrangement links TRBV2 to TRBJ1-5; D possibly corresponds to TRBD1 (6 bases). The TCR comes from a young man with Graves' hyperthyroidism. What was sequenced was blood. The CDR3: CASETGTTNQPQHF. The CDR3 bases are TGTGCCAGCGAGACCGGGACAACAAATCAGCCCCAGCATTTT. The variable domain in full, completed from reference TRBV2 and TRBJ1-5, reads EPEVTQTPSHQVTQMGQEVILRCVPISNHLYFYWYRQILGQKVEFLVSFYNNEISEKSEIFDDQFSVERPDGSNFTLKIRSTKLEDSAMYFCASETGTTNQPQHFGDGTRLSIL.